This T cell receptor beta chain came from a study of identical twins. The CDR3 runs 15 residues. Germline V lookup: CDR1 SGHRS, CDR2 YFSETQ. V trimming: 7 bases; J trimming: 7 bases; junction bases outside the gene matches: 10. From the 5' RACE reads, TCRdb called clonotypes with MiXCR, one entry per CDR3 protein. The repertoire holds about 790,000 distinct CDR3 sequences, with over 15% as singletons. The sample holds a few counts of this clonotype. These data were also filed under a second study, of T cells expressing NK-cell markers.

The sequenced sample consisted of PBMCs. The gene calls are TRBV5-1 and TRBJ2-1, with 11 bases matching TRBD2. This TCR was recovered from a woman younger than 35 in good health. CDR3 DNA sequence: TGCGCCAGCGCGCAGGGACTAGCGGTTATTAATGAGCAGTTCTTC. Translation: CASAQGLAVINEQFF. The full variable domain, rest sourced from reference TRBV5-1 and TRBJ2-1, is KAGVTQTPRYLIKTRGQQVTLSCSPISGHRSVSWYQQTPGQGLQFLFEYFSETQRNKGNFPGRFSGRQFSNSRSEMNVSTLELGDSALYLCASAQGLAVINEQFFGPGTRLTVL.